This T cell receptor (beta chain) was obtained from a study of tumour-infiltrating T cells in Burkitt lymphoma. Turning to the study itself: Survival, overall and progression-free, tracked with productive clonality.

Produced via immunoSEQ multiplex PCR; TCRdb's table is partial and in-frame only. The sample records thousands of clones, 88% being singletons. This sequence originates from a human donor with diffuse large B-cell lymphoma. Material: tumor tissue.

CDR3: CASSLGGTSYEQYF. The CDR3, as DNA: TGTGCCAGCAGTTTAGGCGGTACTTCCTACGAGCAGTACTTC. The rearrangement uses TRBV27 and TRBJ2-5; D remains unclear. Judging by the DNA end, TRBJ2-7 fits better; the J call may be wrong. Germline assignment: CDR1 MNHEY and CDR2 SMNVEV (reference sequence). The CDR3 extends over 14 amino acids.